These T cell receptor beta chains were read from a single sample in a study of T-cell reconstitution after alpha-beta-depleted transplantation in children. Using its own MiXCR run on the PCR reads, TCRdb lists one record per CDR3 protein. The repertoire has 600,000 to 800,000 distinct CDR3 sequences, about an eighth of them found once; the top ten carry about 0.79%. Sequencing was performed on PBMCs, taken before TCRalphabeta/CD19-depleted stem cell transplant. These receptors originate from a girl aged 2 to 10 with congenital amegakaryocytic thrombocytopenia, due to receive a stem cell transplant. Each CDR3 is given with its conserved first and last residue. A D gene is named only where the DNA matches it firmly. Where a row states a size, it is once, few, many or the class of an expanded clone; other rows omit it.

V gene	clone size	J gene	D gene	CDR3 DNA	CDR3 protein
TRBV20-1	many	TRBJ2-1	NA	TGCAGTGCTAAGATCCTCGACACCTACAATGAGCAGTTCTTC	CSAKILDTYNEQFF
TRBV28	few	TRBJ2-7	NA	TGTGCCACCACCTGGCCCCTCGGTGGGGGGCTCTCCGAGCAGTACTTC	CATTWPLGGGLSEQYF
TRBV28	NA	TRBJ1-3	NA	TGTGCCAGCAGTTTACCCGGGACAAGGGGAAACACCATATATTTT	CASSLPGTRGNTIYF
TRBV10-3	NA	TRBJ1-3	NA	TGTGCCATCAGGACGGATCGAATCTTTGGAAACACCATATATTTT	CAIRTDRIFGNTIYF
TRBV20-1	few	TRBJ2-1	NA	TGCAGTGCAAGCTTGTGGGGGGGCCGCACCTACAATGAGCAGTTCTTC	CSASLWGGRTYNEQFF
TRBV6-1	many	TRBJ1-4	NA	TGTGCCAGCTCCCGCAGGGGTCTTAGTGAAAAACTGTTTTTT	CASSRRGLSEKLFF
TRBV5-1	many	TRBJ2-1	TRBD1	TGCGCCAGCAGGCCCGGGACAGGGGGTCGGGATGAGCAGTTCTTC	CASRPGTGGRDEQFF
TRBV11-2	NA	TRBJ1-1	NA	TGTGCCAGCAGCTTACGGGGGGCAGAGGGGGCTGAAGCTTTCTTT	CASSLRGAEGAEAFF
TRBV3-1	NA	TRBJ2-1	NA	TGTGCCAGCAGCCAAGTTACGTATGAGCAGTTCTTC	CASSQVTYEQFF
TRBV20-1	NA	TRBJ2-3	NA	TGCAGTGCTCTTTCAATCGGGACCCCTAGGGCAGATACGCCGTATTTT	CSALSIGTPRADTPYF
TRBV20-1	few	TRBJ2-7	TRBD2	TGCAGTGCTACAACTAGCGGGATTGTCGAGCAGTACTTC	CSATTSGIVEQYF
TRBV5-4	many	TRBJ2-3	TRBD1	TGTGCCAGCAGCCCGAGAGGGGGCCCTAGCACAGATACGCAGTATTTT	CASSPRGGPSTDTQYF
TRBV10-3	many	TRBJ2-1	TRBD2	TGTGCCATCAGTGGCGAGCGGGAGTCTTACAATGAGCAGTTCTTC	CAISGERESYNEQFF
TRBV20-1	NA	TRBJ2-5	TRBD1	TGCAGTGCTAGAGATAAGATTCAGAAGGGGGCGCGGTGGGAGACCCAGTACTTC	CSARDKIQKGARWETQYF
TRBV7-9	many	TRBJ2-1	TRBD1	TGTGCCAGCAGTTCGGACAGGGATATAGCATGGGAGCAGTTCTTC	CASSSDRDIAWEQFF
TRBV12-3/TRBV12-4	many	TRBJ1-5	TRBD1	TGTGCCAGCGCCCGTCGTATGGACAGGGACCCTCAGCCCCAGCATTTT	CASARRMDRDPQPQHF
TRBV29-1	few	TRBJ2-7	TRBD2	TGCAGCGCCGGGACTAGTGGCCACGAGCAGTACTTC	CSAGTSGHEQYF
TRBV28	many	TRBJ1-5	TRBD1	TGTGCCAGCAGTAAGGACAGGGGAAGGCGGCAGCCCCAGCATTTT	CASSKDRGRRQPQHF
TRBV20-1	NA	TRBJ2-7	TRBD2	TGCAGTGCTAGGGGTTCTAGCGGAAGCTCCTACGAGCAGTACTTC	CSARGSSGSSYEQYF
TRBV5-6	NA	TRBJ2-5	NA	TGTGCCAGCAGCTTGGCCCGAACCGCGTCACAAGAGACCCAGTACTTC	CASSLARTASQETQYF
TRBV2	NA	TRBJ2-3	NA	TGTGCCAGCAGTGGCTGGACAGATACGCAGTATTTT	CASSGWTDTQYF
TRBV12-3/TRBV12-4	NA	TRBJ2-1	TRBD1	TGTGCCAGCAGTTCCCGGGACAGGTACGGCAATGAGCAGTTCTTC	CASSSRDRYGNEQFF
TRBV5-1	NA	TRBJ2-1	NA	TGCGCCAGCAGCTTGGCGGGAACTAGCTACTACAATGAGCAGTTCTTC	CASSLAGTSYYNEQFF
TRBV2	NA	TRBJ2-4	NA	TGTGCCAGCAGTGTCCGTACAGTAGGGAACATTCAGTACTTC	CASSVRTVGNIQYF
TRBV29-1	NA	TRBJ2-7	NA	TGCAGCGTTCGGGCGGGCGGTAGCTCCTACGAGCAGTACTTC	CSVRAGGSSYEQYF
TRBV12-3/TRBV12-4	many	TRBJ2-3	NA	TGTGCCAGCAGGCCGGCTAGCACAGATACGCAGTATTTT	CASRPASTDTQYF
TRBV7-9	NA	TRBJ2-1	TRBD2	TGTGCCAGCAGCGCGAGGACTAGCGGGAGGAGTAATGAGCAGTTCTTC	CASSARTSGRSNEQFF
TRBV2	NA	TRBJ2-5	TRBD2	TGTGCCAGCAGTGACGCGGGAGCGGTAGAGGAGACCCAGTACTTC	CASSDAGAVEETQYF
TRBV5-6	few	TRBJ2-7	NA	TGTGCCAGCAGCTTGGACCCCGGTGGGGGCTACGAGCAGTACTTC	CASSLDPGGGYEQYF
TRBV7-3	NA	TRBJ2-3	NA	TGTGCCAGCAGCGAGGACACCTACCGAGATACGCAGTATTTT	CASSEDTYRDTQYF
TRBV13	few	TRBJ2-2	NA	TGTGCCAGCAGCTTCGGGAATGGGGAGCTGTTTTTT	CASSFGNGELFF
TRBV5-1	NA	TRBJ1-1	NA	TGCGCCAGCAGCTTGGAAGGGGGTGTGTTGGCTTTCTTT	CASSLEGGVLAFF
TRBV29-1	many	TRBJ2-1	NA	TGCAGCGTTGAAGATCCTAGCTCCTCCTACAATGAGCAGTTCTTC	CSVEDPSSSYNEQFF
TRBV28	few	TRBJ2-1	TRBD2	TGTGCCAGCAGCATGGGGGGGTCCTACAATGAGCAGTTCTTC	CASSMGGSYNEQFF
TRBV20-1	NA	TRBJ2-4	TRBD1	TGCAGTGCTAGCCGACAGGGGAATGCCAAAAACATTCAGTACTTC	CSASRQGNAKNIQYF
TRBV6-1	many	TRBJ2-2	TRBD2	TGTGCCAGCCATAGAGGTAGCGGGGCCGGGGAGCTGTTTTTT	CASHRGSGAGELFF
TRBV20-1	many	TRBJ2-5	TRBD1	TGCAGTGCTGGACAGGGGTACCAAGAGACCCAGTACTTC	CSAGQGYQETQYF
TRBV20-1	NA	TRBJ2-5	NA	TGCTGTGCGCCGGATGTGAGGGAGAGGGTGGAGACCCAGTACTTC	CCAPDVRERVETQYF
TRBV14	many	TRBJ2-3	NA	TGTGCCAGCAGCCGGGCGAGAACGCAGTATTTT	CASSRARTQYF
TRBV5-6	few	TRBJ2-1	TRBD2	TGTGCCAGCAGCTTGGTGGGAAGAGCGGGAGGTGAGCAGTTCTTC	CASSLVGRAGGEQFF
TRBV29-1	NA	TRBJ2-1	TRBD2	TGCAGCGTACAAGCGGGAGGAGGGTACAATGAGCAGTTCTTC	CSVQAGGGYNEQFF
TRBV5-6	few	TRBJ2-2	TRBD1	TGTGCCAGCAGCTTTCCGGGACAGTGGAACACCGGGGAGCTGTTTTTT	CASSFPGQWNTGELFF
TRBV5-1	NA	TRBJ2-2	TRBD2	TGCGCCAGCAGCCCGGGACTAGCGGGATTCGGGGAGCTGTTTTTT	CASSPGLAGFGELFF
TRBV5-1	few	TRBJ2-2	TRBD2	TGCGCCAGCAGCTTGGAACTAGCGGGCCCCGGGGAGCTGTTTTTT	CASSLELAGPGELFF
TRBV6-1	NA	TRBJ2-3	TRBD2	TGTGCTAGCAGCCCATCCGAAGGACTAGCGGGAGTAGATACGGAGTATTTT	CASSPSEGLAGVDTEYF
TRBV10-3	few	TRBJ1-1	NA	TGTGCCATCAGTGAGACAGGGAGGTTCGGGCGCACTGAAGCTTTCTTT	CAISETGRFGRTEAFF
TRBV20-1	NA	TRBJ2-3	NA	TGCAGTGCAAGAGACGTCGGGACTAGCACAGATACGCAGTATTTT	CSARDVGTSTDTQYF
TRBV29-1	few	TRBJ1-1	NA	TGCAGCGGCCTACAGGGCCCTCTGGGGACTGAAGCTTTCTTT	CSGLQGPLGTEAFF
TRBV6-5	few	TRBJ2-5	NA	TGTGCCAGCAGTTACTCGATGAGTACAGAAGAGACCCAGTACTTC	CASSYSMSTEETQYF
TRBV7-9	few	TRBJ2-5	NA	TGTGCCAGCAGGAGAGCTGAGGGCCTCCAAGAGACCCAGTACTTC	CASRRAEGLQETQYF